This record covers a single T cell receptor beta chain. Generated by immunoSEQ multiplex PCR, the TCRdb table keeps only in-frame clones and is missing some. Of tens of thousands of clones listed, 85% to 95% were seen once; the top ten hold 2.4%. These data originate in a study of control samples from healthy donors and cancer patients. V lost 4 bases and J lost 5, with 3 bases in between. Germline V CDR1 and CDR2: ENHRY, SYGVKD. The CDR3 consists of 11 residues. This chain uses TRBV10-3 with TRBJ2-1, with D hard to call. The TCR sequence derives from a man aged 25-45 years in good health. Material for sequencing was blood. Here the CDR3 DNA reads TGTGCCATCAGTGCCGACAATGAGCAGTTCTTC. Translating gives CAISADNEQFF.